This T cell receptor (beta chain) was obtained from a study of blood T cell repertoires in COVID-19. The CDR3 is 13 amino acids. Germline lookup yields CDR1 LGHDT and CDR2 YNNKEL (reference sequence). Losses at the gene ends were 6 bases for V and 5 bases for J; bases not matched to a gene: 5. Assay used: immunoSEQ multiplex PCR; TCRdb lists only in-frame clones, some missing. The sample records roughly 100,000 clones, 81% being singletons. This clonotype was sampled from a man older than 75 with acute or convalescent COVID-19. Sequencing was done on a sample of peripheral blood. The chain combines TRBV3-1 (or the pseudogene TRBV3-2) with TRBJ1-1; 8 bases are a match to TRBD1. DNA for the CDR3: TGTGCCAGCAGTCGACAGGGGTTGACTGAAGCTTTCTTT. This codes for CASSRQGLTEAFF.